Shown below are 13 T cell receptor beta chains from a single sample sequenced in a study of shared clonotypes between healthy human individuals. The naive CD8 fraction comprised CD45RO-negative cells positively selected for CCR7 and excluded terminally differentiated effector memory CD45RA+ cells. Data came from immunoSEQ multiplex PCR; TCRdb stores just in-frame clones and leaves some out. The table records a few million clones, 93% of them present only once. Sequenced: naive CD8+ T cells from PBMCs. The receptor source for this set is a man aged 18 to 29 in good health. Some clones in this sample may be carry-over from other donors' samples.

The V call is TRBV28, the J call TRBJ2-7; possible D gene TRBD1, 6 bases. The CDR3 runs to 16 residues. Germline lookup yields CDR1 MDHEN and CDR2 SYDVKM. V lost 8 bases to trimming and J lost 4 bases, with 24 bases between them. In DNA form, the CDR3 reads TGTGCCAGCGGAGAGAAGTGGCGGCAGGGGAAATACGAGCAGTACTTC. Translating gives CASGEKWRQGKYEQYF.

CDR3 DNA: TGTGCCAGCAGCTTAACGGCTTACAATGAGCAGTTCTTC. Its translation is CASSLTAYNEQFF. The V call is TRBV7-3, the J call TRBJ2-1; the D is unclear. Trimming cost V 0 bases and J 4 bases, with 4 bases left between them. The CDR3 covers 13 residues. Per germline, CDR1 SGHTA and CDR2 FQGTGA.

The J gene is TRBJ2-7, the V gene TRBV18; 12 nucleotides agree with TRBD1. From germline, CDR1 is KGHSH and CDR2 LQKENI. Losses at the gene ends were 6 bases for V and 5 bases for J; bases not matched to a gene: 5. The CDR3 consists of 14 residues. Here the CDR3 DNA reads TGTGCCAGCTCCCTCGGGACAGGGGGCGACGAGCAGTACTTC. This gives the protein CASSLGTGGDEQYF.

The rearrangement links TRBV5-4 to TRBJ1-2; TRBD1 aligns across 8 bases. V was clipped by 3 bases and J by 2 bases; unmatched bases: 3. This CDR3 is built from 14 residues. Germline V gene sequence: CDR1 SGHNT, CDR2 YYREEE (reference sequence). The CDR3, as DNA: TGTGCCAGCAGCTCACAGGGGGGAAACTATGGCTACACCTTC. It encodes CASSSQGGNYGYTF.

CDR3 protein: CASNPGESVNEQFF. CDR3 nucleotides: TGTGCCAGCAACCCGGGGGAGAGTGTCAATGAGCAGTTCTTC. The chain links TRBV27 to TRBJ2-1; TRBD2 might be the D (6 bases). V was trimmed by 7 bases and J by 6 bases, leaving 16 bases between them. This CDR3 has 14 amino acids. Germline CDR1 is MNHEY and CDR2 is SMNVEV (reference sequence).

The chain recombines TRBV7-9 with TRBJ2-7, with TRBD1 matching 8 bases. V shed 5 bases and J 7 bases; nucleotides not matched to a gene: 10. The germline CDR1 and CDR2 sequences are SEHNR and FQNEAQ (reference sequence). The CDR3 extends over 14 amino acids. The CDR3 sequence: CASSPTQGAREQYF. CDR3 nucleotides: TGTGCCAGCAGCCCCACCCAGGGGGCTCGGGAGCAGTACTTC.

Notes on this clone: The same CDR3 arises from other DNA sequences in this sample as well. The gene calls are TRBV6-5 and TRBJ2-2; 8 bases line up with TRBD1. The CDR3 extends over 15 amino acids. From germline, CDR1 is MNHEY and CDR2 SVGAGI. J was trimmed by 3 bases and V by 6 bases; bases with no gene match: 6. CDR3 sequence: CASSYLQGDTGELFF. Here the CDR3 DNA reads TGTGCCAGCAGCTACCTACAGGGGGACACCGGGGAGCTGTTTTTT.

This chain uses TRBV5-5 with TRBJ2-7, with a tentative D call TRBD2 (5 bases). Germline V gene sequence: CDR1 SGHKS, CDR2 YYEKEE (reference sequence). There are 15 residues in the CDR3. V was shortened by 2 bases and J by 2 bases, with 14 bases between the two germline ends. CDR3 amino acids: CASSLSGSAPYEQYF. The CDR3 DNA sequence: TGTGCCAGCAGCTTAAGTGGGAGCGCTCCCTACGAGCAGTACTTC.

The CDR3 region has the DNA TGTGCCAGTAGTATTTGGTACTCCTCCACAGATACGCAGTATTTT. Translated: CASSIWYSSTDTQYF. This chain connects TRBV19 to TRBJ2-3; D is uncertain. Germline V lookup: CDR1 LNHDA, CDR2 SQIVND (reference sequence). The CDR3 is made up of 15 amino acids. Trimming took 3 bases from V and 2 from J, leaving 12 bases between them.

The chain links TRBV18 to TRBJ1-3; D possibly corresponds to TRBD1 (5 bases). The CDR3 contains 18 residues. Trimming took off 0 bases at V and 4 bases at J, with 19 bases between the two ends. The germline CDR1 and CDR2 sequences are KGHSH and LQKENI. The DNA of the CDR3 is TGTGCCAGCTCACCACCCTGGGGCGCCGTATTTGTCGGAAACACCATATATTTT. Amino acid sequence: CASSPPWGAVFVGNTIYF. Full variable domain (rest looked up from reference TRBV18 and TRBJ1-3): NAGVMQNPRHLVRRRGQEARLRCSPMKGHSHVYWYRQLPEEGLKFMVYLQKENIIDESGMPKERFSAEFPKEGPSILRIQQVVRGDSAAYFCASSPPWGAVFVGNTIYFGEGSWLTVV.

The CDR3 spells CASSRQTGNNSPLHF. The CDR3 DNA reads as TGTGCCAGCAGTCGACAGACTGGGAATAATTCACCCCTCCACTTT. The J gene is TRBJ1-6, the V gene TRBV27; TRBD1 is a possible D gene (5 bases). The CDR3 has 15 residues. Trimming removed 5 bases from V and 5 bases from J, with 13 bases in between. Per the germline V gene, CDR1 is MNHEY and CDR2 is SMNVEV (reference sequence).

This clone was detected only once. The CDR3 coding sequence is TGTGCCAGCAGCCCCGCGGGGTGGGGCTACACCTTC. Translation: CASSPAGWGYTF. The J gene is TRBJ1-2, the V gene TRBV11-2; D is unclear. V was shortened by 5 bases and J by 8 bases, with 12 bases between the two germline ends. The CDR3 extends over 12 amino acids. The germline CDR1 and CDR2 sequences are SGHAT and FQNNGV.

This clone has just one count. This chain uses TRBV6-5 with TRBJ2-7; possible D gene TRBD1, 6 bases. This CDR3 has 14 amino acids. The V end lost 6 bases, the J end lost 0 bases, and 12 bases lay between the germline ends. Germline V gene lookup returns CDR1 MNHEY and CDR2 SVGAGI. The CDR3 DNA reads TGTGCCAGCAGCTACGGACAGCTCTCCTACGAGCAGTACTTC. Translating gives CASSYGQLSYEQYF.